In this sample, the clone carrying this T cell receptor beta chain turned up many times. Its target is not known. Germline values: CDR1 MNHNS, CDR2 SASEGT. The V end lost 5 bases, the J end lost 1 base, and 16 bases lay between the germline ends. CDR3 length: 16 amino acids. The data belong to a study of regulatory T cells in long-lasting Graves disease. Across the whole study: Those Graves' patients who were newly diagnosed had been on antithyroid drugs under 3 months.

The authors built TCR beta libraries using iRepertoire HTBI primers and Arm-PCR of CDR3 regions. TCRdb ran MiXCR on the multiplex PCR reads and lists one entry per CDR3 protein. The profile shows about 540,000 distinct CDR3 sequences, 13% of them singletons. Time point described: newly diagnosed GD, antithyroid drugs for less than 3 months. The TCR library was made from RNA extracted from PBMCs. The collection involved drawing nine milliliters of peripheral blood into EDTA tubes. Notes on the study in general: Favored gene segments in persistent disease were TRBV28, TRBJ1-2 and TRBJ2-5.

This same sample was also part of a study on T cells in Graves' hyperthyroidism and ophthalmopathy. This second study says: First-round RT-PCR with HTBI primers amplified the TCR CDR3 region.

The receptor's source is a young man with Graves disease. The starting material was peripheral blood mononuclear cells (PBMCs), obtained at new diagnosis, from a patient treated with antithyroid drugs. The J gene is TRBJ2-3, the V gene TRBV6-1, with a weak D call TRBD1 (6 bases). Written as DNA, the CDR3 is TGTGCCAGCAGTCCGACCCGACAGGAGCGCACAGATACGCAGTATTTT. This translates into CASSPTRQERTDTQYF.